Listed below are T cell receptor beta chains from one sample, sequenced in a study of neurological immune-mediated disorders. TCRdb re-derived calls from the 5' RACE reads in MiXCR, one entry per CDR3 protein. The sample consists of tens of thousands of distinct CDR3 sequences, roughly 8.4% of them appearing once. Sequencing was carried out using PBMCs. The source is a woman aged 35 to 49 in good health. CDR3s include the opening cysteine and the closing phenylalanine or tryptophan. D genes are given only for firm matches. Size is omitted from some rows. Given values are once, few, many or a class for expanded clones.

TRBD2	TRBJ2-5	TRBV27	many	TGTGCCAGCGGCGGGAGTAAAGAGACCCAGTACTTC	CASGGSKETQYF
.	TRBJ1-2	TRBV20-1	many	TGCAGTGCTAGAGATCAAGGGGACTATGGCTACACCTTC	CSARDQGDYGYTF
.	TRBJ1-1	TRBV6-4	many	TGTGCCAGCAGTGACAGGGACAAGAACACTGAAGCTTTCTTT	CASSDRDKNTEAFF
.	TRBJ2-3	TRBV12-3/TRBV12-4	many	TGTGCCAGCAGCTTGCGGGGGCCTCACGAAACAGATACGCAGTATTTT	CASSLRGPHETDTQYF
.	TRBJ1-1	TRBV5-1	many	TGCGCCAGCGCGGCGCAGGGGAGAACTGAAGCTTTCTTT	CASAAQGRTEAFF
.	TRBJ2-1	TRBV5-5	few	TGTGCCAGCAGCTTGCGCGCGGATGAGCAGTTCTTC	CASSLRADEQFF
.	TRBJ2-1	TRBV7-2	many	TGTGCCAGCAGCTTGTATGCGGGGCAACATTTCAATGAGCAGTTCTTC	CASSLYAGQHFNEQFF
.	TRBJ2-2	TRBV5-1	many	TGCGCCAGCAGCCCTTCTGACACCGGGGAGCTGTTTTTT	CASSPSDTGELFF
.	TRBJ1-6	TRBV7-3	.	TGTGCCAGCAGCTCACTGCAGGGCCGGGATTCACCCCTCCACTTT	CASSSLQGRDSPLHF
TRBD1	TRBJ2-3	TRBV29-1	many	TGCAGCGTTGAACGGACAGGGCAAACGGTATCCACAGATACGCAGTATTTT	CSVERTGQTVSTDTQYF
.	TRBJ1-1	TRBV6-5	.	TGTGCCAGCAGTTACGGACAGCTGAACACTGAAGCTTTCTTT	CASSYGQLNTEAFF
.	TRBJ2-1	TRBV9	many	TGTGCCAGCAGCGCCGCCCCGGAGGCCTTAACTAATGAGCAGTTCTTC	CASSAAPEALTNEQFF
TRBD2	TRBJ2-2	TRBV20-1	many	TGCAGTGCTAGCCTAGCGGGGGACCTATCCGGGGAGCTGTTTTTT	CSASLAGDLSGELFF
.	TRBJ2-1	TRBV6-2/TRBV6-3	many	TGTGCCAGCAGTTACTCTCCCCAGGACCTCTCCTACAATGAGCAGTTCTTC	CASSYSPQDLSYNEQFF
.	TRBJ2-5	TRBV6-2/TRBV6-3	many	TGTGCCAGCAGCGGAGCGTCCCCTCAGACCCAGTACTTC	CASSGASPQTQYF
.	TRBJ1-5	TRBV6-1	many	TGTGCCAGCAGCCTGGAGGGCAGGGGAATCCATCAGCCCCAGCATTTT	CASSLEGRGIHQPQHF
.	TRBJ2-4	TRBV5-1	many	TGCGCCAGCAACCCGGGAGGCAGGGGTCGGGCGAGTAACATTCAGTACTTC	CASNPGGRGRASNIQYF
TRBD2	TRBJ2-1	TRBV4-3	many	TGCGCCAGCAGCCCCCGCCAGGGAGGGTACAATGAGCAGTTCTTC	CASSPRQGGYNEQFF
.	TRBJ1-1	TRBV21-1	.	TGTGCCAGCAGGGAGCCCCGTGGGCTGAACACTGAAGCTTTCTTT	CASREPRGLNTEAFF
TRBD2	TRBJ2-7	TRBV20-1	many	TGCAGTGCTATCGGAACTAGCGGTTCCTACGAGCAGTACTTC	CSAIGTSGSYEQYF
.	TRBJ1-1	TRBV29-1	many	TGCAGCTCAGAGGAACCTACTTTT	CSSEEPTF
TRBD1	TRBJ1-2	TRBV9	many	TGTGCCAGCAGCGACGCCCGGGACAGCGGAGGTTATGGCTACACCTTC	CASSDARDSGGYGYTF
.	TRBJ2-5	TRBV5-1	many	TGCGCCAGCAGCTTGGGGGGCGCCCAAGAGACCCAGTACTTC	CASSLGGAQETQYF
TRBD1	TRBJ1-1	TRBV5-1	many	TGCGCCAGCAGCTTGGGCAGGGGGCTCGCTGAAGCTTTCTTT	CASSLGRGLAEAFF